Listed below are T cell receptor beta chains from one sample, sequenced in a study of blood T cell repertoires in COVID-19. Clones were read by immunoSEQ multiplex PCR, and TCRdb kept only the in-frame ones, dropping some. Here the sample spans some 350,000 clones, almost 90% being singletons. Specimen: peripheral blood. Receptor source: a man aged 18 to 29 with active or convalescent COVID-19. Both conserved end residues are trimmed from each CDR3. Each record gives: J gene, V gene, CDR3 protein.

j_gene: TRBJ1-1; v_gene: TRBV4-2; CDR3aa: ASSQGVNTEAF
j_gene: TRBJ2-3; v_gene: TRBV7-9; CDR3aa: ASSPRLAGGPTPQY
j_gene: TRBJ1-4; v_gene: TRBV28; CDR3aa: ASSGQGIGVNEKLF
j_gene: TRBJ2-1; v_gene: TRBV14; CDR3aa: ASSPITETRQF
j_gene: TRBJ1-2; v_gene: TRBV28; CDR3aa: ASSRSSRGGYT
j_gene: TRBJ2-4; v_gene: TRBV6-5; CDR3aa: ASSYSPGSDIQY
j_gene: TRBJ1-2; v_gene: TRBV19; CDR3aa: ASTFIRPDGGVNYGYT
j_gene: TRBJ2-7; v_gene: TRBV6-6; CDR3aa: ASSSQGNWEQY
j_gene: TRBJ1-5; v_gene: TRBV11-2; CDR3aa: ASSRWGVSQPQH
j_gene: TRBJ2-7; v_gene: TRBV7-8; CDR3aa: ASSSPQGGQY
j_gene: TRBJ2-3; v_gene: TRBV2; CDR3aa: ASSRWWGRSTDTQY
j_gene: TRBJ2-5; v_gene: TRBV5-1; CDR3aa: ASSLGVKETQY
j_gene: TRBJ1-2; v_gene: TRBV6-2/TRBV6-3; CDR3aa: ASSDSGTGGLIYGYT
j_gene: TRBJ2-7; v_gene: TRBV27; CDR3aa: ASSFTGAGYEQY
j_gene: TRBJ1-1; v_gene: TRBV27; CDR3aa: ASSPRRRAEAF
j_gene: TRBJ2-7; v_gene: TRBV2; CDR3aa: ASSDLGQGGREQY
j_gene: TRBJ2-7; v_gene: TRBV3-1/TRBV3-2; CDR3aa: ASSRARGNEQY